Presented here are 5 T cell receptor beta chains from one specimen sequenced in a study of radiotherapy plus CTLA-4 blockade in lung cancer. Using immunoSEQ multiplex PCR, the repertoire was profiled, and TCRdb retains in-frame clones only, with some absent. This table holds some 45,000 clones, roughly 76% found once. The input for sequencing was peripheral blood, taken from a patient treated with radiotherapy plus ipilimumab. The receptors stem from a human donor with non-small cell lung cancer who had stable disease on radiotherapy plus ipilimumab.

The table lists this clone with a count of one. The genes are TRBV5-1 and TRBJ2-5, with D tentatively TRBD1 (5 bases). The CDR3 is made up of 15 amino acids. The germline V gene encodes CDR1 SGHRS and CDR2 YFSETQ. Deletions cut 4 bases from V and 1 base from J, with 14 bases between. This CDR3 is CASSPGQTIQETQYF. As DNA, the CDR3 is TGCGCCAGCAGCCCTGGACAAACCATCCAAGAGACCCAGTACTTC.

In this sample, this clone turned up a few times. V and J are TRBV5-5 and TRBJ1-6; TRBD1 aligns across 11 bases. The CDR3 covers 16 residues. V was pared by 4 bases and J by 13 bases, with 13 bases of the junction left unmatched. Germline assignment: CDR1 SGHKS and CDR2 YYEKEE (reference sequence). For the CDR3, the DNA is TGTGCCAGCAGCCCCGATGACGGGACAGGGGGTTTGCCCCTCCACTTT. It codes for CASSPDDGTGGLPLHF.

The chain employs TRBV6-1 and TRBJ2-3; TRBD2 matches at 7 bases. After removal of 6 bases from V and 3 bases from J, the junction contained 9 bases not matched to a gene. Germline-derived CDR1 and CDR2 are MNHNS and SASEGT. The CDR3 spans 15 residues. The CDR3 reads CASSPGGLSTDTQYF. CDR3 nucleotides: TGTGCCAGCAGCCCGGGGGGACTTTCTACAGATACGCAGTATTTT.

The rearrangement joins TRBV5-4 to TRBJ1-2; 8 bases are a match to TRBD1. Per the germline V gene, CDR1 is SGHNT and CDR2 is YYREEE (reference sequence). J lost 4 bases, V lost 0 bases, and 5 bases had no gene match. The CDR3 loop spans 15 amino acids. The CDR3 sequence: CASSLARTGPYGYTF. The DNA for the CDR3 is TGTGCCAGCAGCTTGGCTAGGACAGGGCCCTATGGCTACACCTTC.

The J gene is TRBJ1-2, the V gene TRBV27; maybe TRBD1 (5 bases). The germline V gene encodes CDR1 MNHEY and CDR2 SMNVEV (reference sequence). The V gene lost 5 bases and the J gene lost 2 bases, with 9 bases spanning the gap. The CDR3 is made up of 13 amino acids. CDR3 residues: CASSRPGNYGYTF. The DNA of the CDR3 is TGTGCCAGCAGTCGCCCAGGGAACTATGGCTACACCTTC.